The 10 T cell receptor beta chains given below trace back to one sample, sequenced in a study of breast tumors, draining lymph nodes, adjacent tissues. In TCRdb, the multiplex PCR reads were re-called with MiXCR into one record per CDR3 protein. The sample lists around 290,000 distinct CDR3 sequences; about 30% were seen once. Samples came from axillary lymph nodes draining the breast cancer. Sequencing was done on a sample of axillary lymph node tissue. These receptors were collected from a female donor with breast cancer. Some clones in this sample may be carry-over from other donors' samples.

This clonotype came up many times. The chain couples TRBV11-2 to TRBJ2-3; tentatively, D is TRBD1 or TRBD2 (5 bases each). Germline V gene sequence: CDR1 SGHAT, CDR2 FQNNGV. V lost 8 bases and J lost 5, with 20 bases in between. The CDR3 consists of 15 residues. The CDR3 spells CASGPPGDRRDTQYF. In nucleotides, the CDR3 is TGTGCCAGCGGCCCCCCTGGGGACCGAAGAGATACGCAGTATTTT.

As concerns this clonotype: Since a much larger clone is just one base distant, this may be a read error. V usage is TRBV5-1 and J usage is TRBJ2-1, with D perhaps given as TRBD1 or TRBD2 (7 bases each). The germline V and J ends were trimmed by 7 bases and 3 bases, with 14 bases remaining between them. The V gene's germline CDR1 is SGHRS and CDR2 YFSETQ. This CDR3 region has 14 residues. CDR3 amino acids: CASGAGGGYNEQFF. The CDR3 DNA follows: TGCGCCAGCGGGGCAGGGGGGGGCTACAATGAGCAGTTCTTC.

To note about this clonotype: Possible read error: a much larger clone is one base away. The gene calls are TRBV5-8 and TRBJ1-3; D gene unclear. The CDR3 totals 15 residues. Germline V gives CDR1 SGHTS, CDR2 YDEGEE. The CDR3 here is CASSYIDTSGSTIYF. The CDR3 region has the DNA TGTGCCAGCAGCTATATAGACACGTCTGGAAGCACCATATATTTT.

Worth noting for this clonotype: It may be a read error: a sequence one base away is much more abundant. The chain joins TRBV20-1 to TRBJ2-5; D is possibly TRBD1 (5 bases). Germline CDR1 and CDR2: DFQATT and SNEGSKA (reference sequence). CDR3 length: 13 amino acids. The CDR3 region is CSPLGRYQETQYF. The CDR3 bases are TGCAGCCCCCTGGGGCGGTACCAAGAGACCCAGTACTTC.

Worth noting for this clonotype: A junction end diverges from the germline sequence, so it may reflect a read error. The rearrangement joins TRBV7-2 to TRBJ1-6, with a tentative D call TRBD1 (6 bases). This CDR3 comprises 16 residues. Germline CDR1 reads SGHTA; CDR2 reads FQGNSA. The CDR3 bases are TGTGTCAGCAGCGGAGGAGGGGGACGGGGGAATTCACCCCTCCACTTT. This translates into CVSSGGGGRGNSPLHF.

Ten or more counts support this clonotype. This chain joins TRBV5-1 and TRBJ2-5; tentative D call: TRBD2 (5 bases). Germline V gives CDR1 SGHRS, CDR2 YFSETQ. The CDR3 is 15 amino acids. The V end was cut by 3 bases, the J end by 2 bases, with 14 bases between. CDR3 DNA sequence: TGCGCCAGCAGCTCGAGACTAACGAGACAAGAGACCCAGTACTTC. Its translation: CASSSRLTRQETQYF.

This clonotype appeared once. CDR3 DNA: TGCGCCAGCAGCTTGGATGGCACAGGGCTTGTTCATGGCACTGAAGCTTTCTTT. Amino acid sequence: CASSLDGTGLVHGTEAFF. The gene calls are TRBV5-1 and TRBJ1-1, with D tentatively TRBD1 (6 bases). Germline CDR1 and CDR2: SGHRS and YFSETQ. Trimming removed 0 bases from V and 4 bases from J, with 22 bases in between. This CDR3 contains 18 residues. The full variable domain, rest sourced from reference TRBV5-1 and TRBJ1-1, is KAGVTQTPRYLIKTRGQQVTLSCSPISGHRSVSWYQQTPGQGLQFLFEYFSETQRNKGNFPGRFSGRQFSNSRSEMNVSTLELGDSALYLCASSLDGTGLVHGTEAFFGQGTRLTVV.

CDR3 residues: CASSTWGQVQETQYF. The CDR3 nucleotides read TGTGCCAGCAGCACATGGGGACAGGTACAAGAGACCCAGTACTTC. The chain joins TRBV27 to TRBJ2-5, with 8 bases matching TRBD1. V lost 6 bases to trimming and J lost 2 bases; unmatched junction nucleotides: 8. The germline V gene has CDR1 MNHEY and CDR2 SMNVEV (reference sequence). The CDR3 loop spans 15 amino acids.

This clonotype has at least ten counts. The rearrangement uses TRBV2 and TRBJ1-3, with D unresolved. The V end was cut by 6 bases, the J end by 1 base, with 10 bases between. The CDR3 length is 14 residues. The germline CDR1 and CDR2 sequences are SNHLY and FYNNEI. For the CDR3, the DNA is TGTGCCAGCAGAGCCGTTGGGTCTGGAAACACCATATATTTT. Protein: CASRAVGSGNTIYF.

The chain recombines TRBV5-4 with TRBJ1-2; D may be TRBD1 (6 bases). Trimming left V 0 bases short and J 5 bases short, with 14 bases between. The CDR3 is 15 residues long. Germline CDR1 reads SGHNT; CDR2 reads YYREEE (reference sequence). The CDR3 DNA reads TGTGCCAGCAGCTTGGATGCAGGGGTTGGGTATGGCTACACCTTC. The encoded protein is CASSLDAGVGYGYTF.